This entry features one T cell receptor (beta chain) sequence. Its antigen remains unknown. This entry belongs to a study of blood T cells in healthy people across ages. Each individual donor underwent a draw of approximately 9.8 milliliters of peripheral blood. Trimming removed 2 bases from V and 3 bases from J; junction bases left unmatched: 7. This CDR3 region has 16 residues. Germline loops: CDR1 MNHNS, CDR2 SASEGT. General observations from the study: Aged donors had fewer naive CD4+ cells and lower diversity than long-lived donors.

The second PCR ran roughly 6 to 11 cycles with a sample-barcoded 5' primer and J-beta primers. MiXCR, run by TCRdb on the 5' RACE reads, gives a single entry per CDR3 protein. The sample lists hundreds of thousands of distinct CDR3 sequences, about 53% occurring once. V gene TRBV6-1 combines with J gene TRBJ2-1; TRBD1 aligns across 7 bases. This sequence was found in a man aged 80 or over in good health. Sequenced material: blood. Here the CDR3 reads CASSEIWGQLYNEQFF. CDR3 bases: TGTGCCAGCAGTGAAATTTGGGGACAGCTCTACAATGAGCAGTTCTTC.